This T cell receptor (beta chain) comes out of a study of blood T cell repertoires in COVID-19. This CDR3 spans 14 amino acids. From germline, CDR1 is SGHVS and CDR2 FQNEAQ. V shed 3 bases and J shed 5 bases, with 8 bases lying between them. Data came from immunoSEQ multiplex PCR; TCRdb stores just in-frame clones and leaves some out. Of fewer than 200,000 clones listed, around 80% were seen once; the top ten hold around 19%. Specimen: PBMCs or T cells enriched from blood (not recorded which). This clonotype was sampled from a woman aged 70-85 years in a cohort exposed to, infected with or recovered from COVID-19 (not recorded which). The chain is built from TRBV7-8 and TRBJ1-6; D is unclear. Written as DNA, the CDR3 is TGTGCCAGCAGCTTTAACTTTAATAATTCACCCCTCCACTTT. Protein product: CASSFNFNNSPLHF.